The 21 T cell receptor beta chains given below trace back to one sample, sequenced in a study of post-analysis software for immune sequencing data. The library was made from cDNA and included unique molecular identifiers. TCRdb redid the calling of the PCR reads with MiXCR, one entry per CDR3 protein. The table shows about 160,000 distinct CDR3 sequences, with under 40% occurring only once. This specimen was blood, taken after autologous hematopoietic stem cell transplantation. These receptors originate from a girl aged 10-17 years with multiple sclerosis.

This clonotype has just a few counts. The V and J genes are TRBV12-3 or TRBV12-4 and TRBJ2-1; 11 nucleotides line up with TRBD2. The J segment lost 7 bases and the V segment lost 6 bases, leaving 8 bases of the junction unmatched. The CDR3 contains 15 residues. Written as DNA, the CDR3 is TGTGCCAGCAGCCAACTAGCGGGAGTCAAAAATGAGCAGTTCTTC. This sequence encodes CASSQLAGVKNEQFF.

In regard to this clonotype: Possible read error: a much larger clone is one base away. The chain couples TRBV29-1 to TRBJ2-7, with D unresolved. Trimming removed 4 bases from V and 7 bases from J, with 5 bases in between. From germline, CDR1 is SQVTM and CDR2 ANQGSEA. The CDR3 has 9 residues. CDR3 in DNA: TGCAGCGTTGGGGATGAGCAGTACTTC. It is translated as CSVGDEQYF.

This chain links TRBV4-3 with TRBJ1-1; TRBD1 might be the D (5 bases). Germline V gene sequence: CDR1 LGHNA, CDR2 YSLEER. V was clipped by 1 base and J by 1 base, with 13 bases between them. This CDR3 is built from 16 residues. The chain's CDR3 is CASSQGVRGKNTEAFF. DNA of the CDR3: TGCGCCAGCAGCCAAGGAGTGAGGGGAAAGAACACTGAAGCTTTCTTT.

This clonotype was observed a few times. The chain links TRBV20-1 to TRBJ2-1; 8 nucleotides agree with TRBD2. The CDR3 loop spans 12 amino acids. Germline V gene data show CDR1 as DFQATT and CDR2 as SNEGSKA (reference sequence). V was clipped by 6 bases and J by 8 bases; unmatched bases: 6. The CDR3 protein is CSARGLVYEQFF. As DNA, the CDR3 is TGCAGTGCCCGGGGACTAGTCTATGAGCAGTTCTTC.

In its sample, this clonotype was seen a few times. The gene calls are TRBV10-1 and TRBJ2-1; TRBD2 agrees at 11 bases. The CDR3 spans 16 residues. The V segment lost 5 bases and the J segment 5 bases; nucleotides outside the gene matches: 8. Germline CDR1 WNHNN, CDR2 SYGVQD (reference sequence). The DNA of the CDR3 is TGCGCCAGCAGTAGGGGACTAGCGGTTCGGGACAATGAGCAGTTCTTC. This encodes CASSRGLAVRDNEQFF.

The V call is TRBV15, the J call TRBJ2-1; 7 bases agree with TRBD2. The DNA matches TRBJ2-7 better at its end, which makes the J call doubtful. CDR1 is LNHNV, CDR2 YYDKDF, per germline (reference sequence). CDR3 size: 15 residues. The chain's CDR3 is CATSPSGSSYNEQYF. The CDR3 bases are TGTGCCACCAGCCCTAGCGGAAGCTCCTACAATGAGCAGTACTTC.

This sequence joins TRBV6-5 and TRBJ2-5; 12 nucleotides match TRBD2. This CDR3 contains 18 residues. The V segment lost 3 bases and the J segment 0 bases; nucleotides outside the gene matches: 8. In germline, CDR1 is MNHEY, CDR2 SVGAGI. The CDR3 DNA is TGTGCCAGCAGTTATACCGGGACTAGCGGGTGGTACCAAGAGACCCAGTACTTC. Encoded protein: CASSYTGTSGWYQETQYF.

The chain recombines TRBV9 with TRBJ1-1; D unclear. The ends were cut back, 3 bases at V and 4 bases at J, with 13 bases in the middle. This CDR3 has 14 amino acids. The germline gives CDR1 SGDLS, CDR2 YYNGEE. The CDR3 sequence is CASSGAGRRTEAFF. The CDR3 DNA reads as TGTGCCAGCAGCGGAGCGGGGAGGCGCACTGAAGCTTTCTTT. The full variable domain, its missing parts supplied by reference TRBV9 and TRBJ1-1, is DSGVTQTPKHLITATGQRVTLRCSPRSGDLSVYWYQQSLDQGLQFLIQYYNGEERAKGNILERFSAQQFPDLHSELNLSSLELGDSALYFCASSGAGRRTEAFFGQGTRLTVV.

This clonotype has ten or more counts. J is TRBJ2-5 and V is TRBV20-1, with 7 bases lining up with TRBD2. The CDR3 has 14 residues. The ends lost 0 bases at V and 1 base at J; junction bases unmatched: 2. Germline loops: CDR1 DFQATT, CDR2 SNEGSKA (reference sequence). The chain's CDR3 is CSARDGGVQETQYF. The CDR3 DNA follows: TGCAGTGCTAGAGATGGGGGGGTCCAAGAGACCCAGTACTTC.

This clonotype appeared many times. This chain joins TRBV5-1 and TRBJ2-5, with TRBD2 as a possible D gene (6 bases). This CDR3 spans 16 amino acids. Trimming shortened V by 0 bases and J by 0 bases, and 12 bases separated the two germline ends. Germline loops: CDR1 SGHRS, CDR2 YFSETQ. The CDR3 here is CASSLASSVYQETQYF. The DNA of the CDR3 is TGCGCCAGCAGCTTGGCCTCTAGCGTGTACCAAGAGACCCAGTACTTC.

The chain employs TRBV27 and TRBJ2-7, with 9 bases lining up with TRBD2. J was trimmed by 7 bases and V by 6 bases; bases with no gene match: 16. CDR1 is MNHEY, CDR2 SMNVEV, per germline (reference sequence). The CDR3 covers 16 residues. The DNA of the CDR3 is TGTGCCAGCAGAAGGACCCTAGGCGGGAGGGCTAGGGAGCAGTACTTC. Protein: CASRRTLGGRAREQYF.

V usage is TRBV4-1 and J usage is TRBJ1-2, with 8 bases lining up with TRBD1. V dropped 0 bases and J dropped 2; count of bases not matched to a gene: 8. The CDR3 runs to 17 residues. Germline CDR1 MGHRA, CDR2 YSYEKL. CDR3 region: CASSQDAGTGGNYGYTF. The CDR3 DNA sequence: TGCGCCAGCAGCCAAGATGCCGGAACAGGGGGGAACTATGGCTACACCTTC.

In its sample, this clonotype was seen a few times. With a much larger clone just one base away, this may be a read error. The chain employs TRBV20-1 and TRBJ2-5, with a weak D call TRBD1 (6 bases). The CDR3 is 13 amino acids. Looked up from germline, CDR1 is DFQATT and CDR2 is SNEGSKA (reference sequence). DNA of the CDR3: TGCAGTGCTAGAAACTGGGGGCAAGAGGCCCAGTACTTC. It specifies CSARNWGQEAQYF.

V and J are TRBV12-3 or TRBV12-4 and TRBJ2-1; weak D call: TRBD2 (6 bases). This CDR3 region has 14 residues. V was trimmed by 6 bases and J by 8 bases, leaving 17 bases between them. The CDR3 protein is CASSPGLPAHEQFF. The CDR3 nucleotides read TGTGCCAGCAGCCCGGGACTCCCAGCTCATGAGCAGTTCTTC.

V and J are TRBV7-2 and TRBJ2-1; the match to TRBD2 covers 9 bases. Trimming removed 3 bases from V and 5 bases from J; junction bases left unmatched: 5. This CDR3 is built from 15 residues. From germline, CDR1 is SGHTA and CDR2 FQGNSA. The CDR3 DNA follows: TGTGCCAGCAGCTTCCCTAGCGGGGCCCACAATGAGCAGTTCTTC. Translating it yields CASSFPSGAHNEQFF.

The genes are TRBV5-1 and TRBJ2-5; D uncertain. In germline, CDR1 is SGHRS, CDR2 YFSETQ. Trimming took 4 bases from V and 1 from J, leaving 8 bases between them. The CDR3 is made up of 13 amino acids. CDR3 sequence (DNA): TGCGCCAGCAGCCGTACCCCCCAAGAGACCCAGTACTTC. Protein: CASSRTPQETQYF.

This clonotype was counted a few times. The genes are TRBV7-2 and TRBJ2-3; no firm D call. Germline CDR1 is SGHTA and CDR2 is FQGNSA. The V end was cut by 1 base, the J end by 0 bases, with 11 bases between. The CDR3 has 16 amino acids. This CDR3 is CASSLVGSTSTDTQYF. In nucleotides, the CDR3 is TGTGCCAGCAGCTTAGTGGGATCCACTAGCACAGATACGCAGTATTTT.

The chain employs TRBV20-1 and TRBJ2-1, with D possibly matching TRBD2 (6 bases). This CDR3 has 13 amino acids. In germline, CDR1 is DFQATT, CDR2 SNEGSKA (reference sequence). V was pared by 5 bases and J by 3 bases, with 11 bases between. The CDR3, as DNA: TGCAGTGCTTCCCAAGCGGGCTACAATGAGCAGTTCTTC. Its protein is CSASQAGYNEQFF.

This chain uses TRBV6-5 with TRBJ2-5; D might be TRBD2 (7 bases). The J call is uncertain, as TRBJ2-7 better fits the DNA end. The CDR3 is 15 amino acids. Looked up from germline, CDR1 is MNHEY and CDR2 is SVGAGI. CDR3 in amino acids: CASSQAGAGDYEQYF. The CDR3 DNA sequence: TGTGCCAGCAGTCAAGCAGGGGCGGGAGATTACGAGCAGTACTTC.

The chain uses TRBV7-9 and TRBJ2-1; no definite D call. CDR3 length equals 17 residues. The germline gives CDR1 SEHNR, CDR2 FQNEAQ (reference sequence). With 4 bases removed from V and 4 bases from J, the gap between germline ends came to 20 bases. Here the CDR3 DNA reads TGTGCCAGCAGCTCAGCCCCGGTCCTTCTTGGGTACAATGAGCAGTTCTTC. Residues: CASSSAPVLLGYNEQFF.

This rearrangement joins TRBV30 to TRBJ2-1; 10 nucleotides align to TRBD2. This CDR3 spans 14 amino acids. Germline V lookup: CDR1 GTSNPN, CDR2 SVGIG (reference sequence). The J segment lost 6 bases and the V segment lost 5 bases, leaving 7 bases of the junction unmatched. CDR3 sequence (DNA): TGTGCCTGGGGGCCGGGACTAGCGAGCAATGAGCAGTTCTTC. Protein: CAWGPGLASNEQFF.